The clone carrying this T cell receptor beta chain was seen only a few times. The antigen remains unidentified. The investigators amplified TCR beta CDR3 regions from RNA transcripts. Carried out on the TCR CDR3, a first-round RT-PCR used the HTBI primer set. TCRdb re-called the multiplex PCR reads through MiXCR, storing one row per CDR3 protein. The sample records hundreds of thousands of distinct CDR3 sequences, 14% being singletons. This entry is derived from a study of T cells in Graves' hyperthyroidism and ophthalmopathy. The trim removed 2 bases at V and 6 bases at J, leaving 9 bases unmatched. From germline, CDR1 is LGHNA and CDR2 YSLEER. The CDR3 length is 15 residues. Points from the study as a whole: Ophthalmopathy was identified by the model a median 6.5 months ahead of onset.

Orbital computed tomography and thyroid ultrasound, together with serum TRAb and thyroxine and clinical symptoms, were used for diagnoses. Sequenced input: blood. The V and J genes are TRBV4-3 and TRBJ2-7, with 8 bases matching TRBD2. The TCR comes from a woman younger than 35 with Graves' hyperthyroidism. CDR3 protein: CASSQSLAVVGEQYF. CDR3 nucleotide sequence: TGCGCCAGCAGCCAATCACTAGCGGTGGTGGGCGAGCAGTACTTC.